Below are 30 T cell receptor beta chains sequenced from a single sample in a study of long-term antiretroviral therapy in people with HIV. Version v3.0 of the immunoSEQ assay was performed at survey level. The table came from immunoSEQ multiplex PCR; TCRdb's copy has only in-frame clones and leaves some out. This sample yields about 29,000 clones, of which approximately 90% are seen a single time; less than 8.5% belongs to the top ten. The sample here was unsorted PBMCs, taken 3.2 years before starting antiretroviral therapy. The receptors stem from a man in his fifties with HIV.

The V gene is TRBV6-5, the J gene TRBJ1-6, with D hard to call. The V gene lost 6 bases and the J gene lost 6 bases, with 9 bases spanning the gap. Germline CDR1 is MNHEY and CDR2 is SVGAGI. The CDR3 consists of 13 residues. CDR3 sequence reads: CASSRESNSPLHF. In DNA, the CDR3 is TGTGCCAGCAGCCGTGAATCTAATTCACCCCTCCACTTT.

The chain employs TRBV7-9 and TRBJ2-2; 8 nucleotides match TRBD2. V was clipped by 4 bases and J by 5 bases; unmatched bases: 6. The germline V gene has CDR1 SEHNR and CDR2 FQNEAQ (reference sequence). This CDR3 has 15 residues. The CDR3: CASSSRGGETGELFF. CDR3 bases: TGTGCCAGCAGCTCTCGGGGGGGCGAGACCGGGGAGCTGTTTTTT.

This CDR3 reads CASSLPPGRGGDEQFF. In nucleotides, the CDR3 is TGTGCCAGCAGCTTACCGCCTGGAAGGGGCGGCGATGAGCAGTTCTTC. The V call is TRBV7-9, the J call TRBJ2-1, with a tentative D call TRBD1 (5 bases). The V gene lost 2 bases and the J gene lost 8 bases, with 19 bases spanning the gap. Germline loops: CDR1 SEHNR, CDR2 FQNEAQ (reference sequence). This CDR3 contains 16 residues.

V and J are TRBV5-1 and TRBJ2-7; D may match TRBD1 or TRBD2 (6 bases each). From germline, CDR1 is SGHRS and CDR2 YFSETQ. V lost 3 bases, J lost 3 bases, and 22 bases lay in between. The CDR3 consists of 17 residues. The DNA for the CDR3 is TGCGCCAGCAGCTCGGGGGCCCTTCCTCGTAACCTCTACGAGCAGTACTTC. Protein product: CASSSGALPRNLYEQYF.

This clone has a single count. The J gene is TRBJ2-1, the V gene TRBV29-1, with 7 bases matching TRBD1. V lost 3 bases, J lost 8 bases, and 10 bases stayed unmatched. Germline lookup yields CDR1 SQVTM and CDR2 ANQGSEA. The CDR3 runs 14 residues. CDR3 sequence: CSVDLGTVNDEQFF. The CDR3 nucleotides read TGCAGCGTTGATCTGGGGACAGTGAACGATGAGCAGTTCTTC.

J is TRBJ1-5 and V is TRBV19; D is perhaps TRBD1 (6 bases). V was cut by 5 bases and J by 5 bases, with 16 bases left in between. Germline V gene data show CDR1 as LNHDA and CDR2 as SQIVND (reference sequence). This CDR3 has 15 amino acids. CDR3 in amino acids: CASSPGTGSHQPQHF. The CDR3, as DNA: TGTGCCAGTAGTCCCGGCACAGGGAGCCATCAGCCCCAGCATTTT.

This chain uses TRBV7-3 with TRBJ2-6, with D unclear. V lost 5 bases, J lost 4 bases, and 18 bases lay in between. Germline V CDR1 and CDR2: SGHTA, FQGTGA. The CDR3 runs to 17 residues. For the CDR3, the DNA is TGTGCCAGCAGCCCCCGAGGCCCCGTCGGAGGGGCCAACGTCCTGACTTTC. Protein sequence: CASSPRGPVGGANVLTF.

This chain joins TRBV5-1 and TRBJ2-7, with 9 bases that match TRBD2. CDR3 length equals 17 residues. V dropped 0 bases and J dropped 4; count of bases not matched to a gene: 11. The germline CDR1 and CDR2 sequences are SGHRS and YFSETQ. The CDR3 sequence: CASSLGPSASGAYEQYF. The CDR3 DNA sequence: TGCGCCAGCAGCTTGGGCCCCTCGGCTAGCGGGGCATACGAGCAGTACTTC.

The rearrangement links TRBV19 to TRBJ2-3, with D possibly TRBD2 on 5 matching bases. Germline assignment: CDR1 LNHDA and CDR2 SQIVND (reference sequence). V was trimmed by 3 bases and J by 4 bases, leaving 8 bases between them. The CDR3 contains 13 residues. For the CDR3, the DNA is TGTGCCAGTAGTATGTCCGGGGCAGATACGCAGTATTTT. Translation gives CASSMSGADTQYF.

The chain has TRBV27 and TRBJ2-7, with TRBD1 matching 7 bases. The CDR3 length is 15 residues. Trimming removed 5 bases from V and 3 bases from J; junction bases left unmatched: 10. CDR1 and CDR2 (germline): MNHEY, SMNVEV (reference sequence). The CDR3 DNA reads TGTGCCAGCAGTGCAGGGGGATCCCGCCTCTACGAGCAGTACTTC. Its translation is CASSAGGSRLYEQYF.

The chain carries TRBV5-6 and TRBJ1-1; TRBD1 aligns across 7 bases. This CDR3 comprises 13 residues. V trimming: 5 bases; J trimming: 1 base; junction bases outside the gene matches: 2. CDR1 is SGHDT and CDR2 is YYEEEE in the germline V gene. CDR3 nucleotide sequence: TGTGCCAGCAGTGACAGGGCGAACACTGAAGCTTTCTTT. Protein: CASSDRANTEAFF.

This chain uses TRBV11-3 with TRBJ1-6, with 9 bases identical to TRBD1. Germline V gene sequence: CDR1 SGHNT, CDR2 YENEEA. The ends lost 3 bases at V and 6 bases at J; junction bases unmatched: 9. This CDR3 comprises 17 residues. CDR3 sequence (DNA): TGTGCCAGCAGCTTGGAAAAAGGGACAGGGATTAATTCACCCCTCCACTTT. It codes for CASSLEKGTGINSPLHF.

V gene TRBV7-3 combines with J gene TRBJ2-7; TRBD1 or TRBD2 may be the D gene (6 bases each). The V and J ends lost 2 bases and 6 bases respectively, with 17 bases between them. CDR3 length: 15 residues. CDR1 is SGHTA, CDR2 FQGTGA, per germline. The CDR3 is CASSLGRGTGAEQYF. In nucleotides, the CDR3 is TGTGCCAGCAGCTTAGGCAGGGGAACGGGGGCCGAGCAGTACTTC.

The V gene is TRBV9, the J gene TRBJ2-7; no firm D call. The CDR3 runs 13 residues. V shed 3 bases and J shed 5 bases, with 12 bases lying between them. Germline V gene data show CDR1 as SGDLS and CDR2 as YYNGEE. This CDR3 is CASSAQTWDEQYF. CDR3 coding DNA: TGTGCCAGCAGCGCCCAGACATGGGACGAGCAGTACTTC.

The genes are TRBV18 and TRBJ2-7, with D possibly TRBD1 on 6 matching bases. This CDR3 is built from 14 residues. Germline V gene data show CDR1 as KGHSH and CDR2 as LQKENI. V was shortened by 5 bases and J by 5 bases, with 16 bases between the two germline ends. This chain's CDR3 is CASSKVTGKDEQYF. The DNA for the CDR3 is TGTGCCAGCTCAAAAGTTACAGGGAAAGACGAGCAGTACTTC.

This chain uses TRBV29-1 with TRBJ2-5; 8 bases agree with TRBD1. CDR1 SQVTM and CDR2 ANQGSEA come from the germline V gene. The CDR3 covers 13 residues. As DNA, the CDR3 is TGCAGTCAACAGGGGGGCGAGGAGGAGACCCAGTACTTC. It specifies CSQQGGEEETQYF.

The chain combines TRBV6-6 with TRBJ1-2; 7 bases fit TRBD1. V was clipped by 2 bases and J by 3 bases; unmatched bases: 3. Germline-derived CDR1 and CDR2 are MNHNY and SVGAGI (reference sequence). CDR3 length: 14 amino acids. The CDR3 DNA follows: TGTGCCAGCAGTTACAACGACAGGGACTATGGCTACACCTTC. As protein: CASSYNDRDYGYTF.

This clone has just one count. V is TRBV5-1 and J is TRBJ1-1, with no clear D. Trimming removed 0 bases from V and 1 base from J, with 4 bases in between. This CDR3 has 13 residues. CDR1 is SGHRS and CDR2 is YFSETQ in the germline V gene. The CDR3 region is CASSLDRNTEAFF. CDR3 DNA sequence: TGCGCCAGCAGCTTGGACAGGAACACTGAAGCTTTCTTT.

The rearrangement joins TRBV1 to TRBJ2-7; the D call in the table, TRBD2, was not verified against the DNA. TRBV1 is a listed pseudogene. This CDR3 spans 14 amino acids. As DNA, the CDR3 is TGCACCAGCAGCCATAGCGGACCAAGGGACGAGCAGTACTTC. Residues: CTSSHSGPRDEQYF.

The chain carries TRBV19 and TRBJ2-3; 10 positions match TRBD1. V shed 6 bases, J shed 3 bases, and the junction held 3 bases outside the gene matches. The CDR3 runs 14 residues. CDR1 and CDR2 from the germline V gene are LNHDA and SQIVND (reference sequence). CDR3 loop: CASRRQGATDTQYF. The CDR3 bases are TGTGCCAGTAGGCGACAGGGGGCGACAGATACGCAGTATTTT.

V gene TRBV4-3 combines with J gene TRBJ1-2; a weak D match, TRBD1 (5 bases). The V end was cut by 0 bases, the J end by 8 bases, with 19 bases between. The CDR3 covers 16 residues. In germline, CDR1 is LGHNA, CDR2 YSLEER. In nucleotides, the CDR3 is TGCGCCAGCAGCCAAGACGTAGGGGTTCCGCTGATGGGCTACACCTTC. It yields the protein CASSQDVGVPLMGYTF.

This chain uses TRBV6-5 with TRBJ2-3; D is unclear. CDR1 and CDR2 (germline): MNHEY, SVGAGI. V lost 3 bases and J 1 base, leaving 5 bases between the germline ends. The CDR3 has 13 residues. This chain's CDR3 is CASSYPGTDTQYF. CDR3 sequence (DNA): TGTGCCAGCAGTTATCCTGGCACAGATACGCAGTATTTT.

This chain links TRBV5-6 with TRBJ1-3; D gene ambiguous. The CDR3 is 16 residues long. The germline gives CDR1 SGHDT, CDR2 YYEEEE. Trimming took 0 bases from V and 4 from J, leaving 14 bases between them. As DNA, the CDR3 is TGTGCCAGCAGCTTGGGCGGGCGCCGGGAAGGAAACACCATATATTTT. Its translation: CASSLGGRREGNTIYF.

The V and J genes are TRBV5-6 and TRBJ1-2; D unresolved. The germline V gene has CDR1 SGHDT and CDR2 YYEEEE. The CDR3 sequence is 14 residues long. Trimming left V 4 bases short and J 2 bases short, with 12 bases between. The DNA of the CDR3 is TGTGCCAGCAGCGTTTTATCTGGAAACTATGGCTACACCTTC. Its protein is CASSVLSGNYGYTF.

This clone was recorded once. This chain links TRBV7-2 with TRBJ1-2; D remains unclear. Trimming cost V 5 bases and J 8 bases, with 21 bases left between them. Germline lookup yields CDR1 SGHTA and CDR2 FQGNSA. This CDR3 contains 15 residues. The chain's CDR3 is CASSPEARRILGYTF. The CDR3 region has the DNA TGTGCCAGCAGCCCAGAGGCACGAAGGATTCTAGGCTACACCTTC.

The V and J genes are TRBV2 and TRBJ2-7; a weak D match, TRBD1 (5 bases). V lost 7 bases, J lost 2 bases, and 12 bases lay in between. The CDR3 has 13 amino acids. CDR1 and CDR2 from the germline V gene are SNHLY and FYNNEI. The CDR3 region is CASTFDRTYEQYF. CDR3 in DNA: TGTGCCAGCACATTTGACAGAACCTACGAGCAGTACTTC.

The V gene is TRBV5-4, the J gene TRBJ2-2; D is perhaps TRBD2 (6 bases). V dropped 4 bases and J dropped 0 bases, with 13 bases sitting between them. The CDR3 spans 16 residues. CDR1 and CDR2 (germline): SGHNT, YYREEE (reference sequence). The CDR3 sequence: CASSRESGPNTGELFF. The CDR3 bases are TGTGCCAGCAGCCGGGAGAGCGGGCCGAACACCGGGGAGCTGTTTTTT.

In its sample, this clone was seen a few times. The chain has TRBV5-1 and TRBJ2-2; D may match TRBD1 or TRBD2 (6 bases each). The CDR3 runs to 15 residues. The germline V and J ends were trimmed by 6 bases and 1 base, with 13 bases remaining between them. The germline CDR1 and CDR2 sequences are SGHRS and YFSETQ. The CDR3 DNA sequence: TGCGCCAGCATGGACAGCGGGTTGAACACCGGGGAGCTGTTTTTT. This translates into CASMDSGLNTGELFF.

The genes are TRBV10-3 and TRBJ1-1, with a possible D match to TRBD1 (6 bases). Germline loops: CDR1 ENHRY, CDR2 SYGVKD. V shed 0 bases and J shed 2 bases, with 13 bases lying between them. This CDR3 contains 16 residues. The CDR3 sequence: CAISESRGGVNTEAFF. Here the CDR3 DNA reads TGTGCCATCAGTGAGTCAAGGGGGGGTGTAAACACTGAAGCTTTCTTT.

This clone was picked up a small number of times. The genes are TRBV5-1 and TRBJ2-7; D assignment may be TRBD1 or TRBD2 (5 bases each). CDR1 and CDR2 from the germline V gene are SGHRS and YFSETQ. The CDR3 is 15 residues long. V was cut by 0 bases and J by 3 bases, with 13 bases left in between. The DNA of the CDR3 is TGCGCCAGCAGCTTGGTTGGGGGAGCCCTCTACGAGCAGTACTTC. As protein: CASSLVGGALYEQYF.